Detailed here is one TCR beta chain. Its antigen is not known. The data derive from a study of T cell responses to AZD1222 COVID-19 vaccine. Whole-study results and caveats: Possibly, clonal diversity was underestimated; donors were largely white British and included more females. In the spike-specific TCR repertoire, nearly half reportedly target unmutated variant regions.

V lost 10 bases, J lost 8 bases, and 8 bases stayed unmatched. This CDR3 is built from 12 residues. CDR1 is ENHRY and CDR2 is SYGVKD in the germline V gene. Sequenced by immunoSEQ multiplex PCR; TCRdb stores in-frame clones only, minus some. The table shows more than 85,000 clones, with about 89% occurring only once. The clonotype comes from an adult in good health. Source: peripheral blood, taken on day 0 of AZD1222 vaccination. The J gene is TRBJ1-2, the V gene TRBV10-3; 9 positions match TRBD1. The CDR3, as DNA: TGTGCCACCATACAGGGGGCGGAGGGCTACACCTTC. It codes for CATIQGAEGYTF.